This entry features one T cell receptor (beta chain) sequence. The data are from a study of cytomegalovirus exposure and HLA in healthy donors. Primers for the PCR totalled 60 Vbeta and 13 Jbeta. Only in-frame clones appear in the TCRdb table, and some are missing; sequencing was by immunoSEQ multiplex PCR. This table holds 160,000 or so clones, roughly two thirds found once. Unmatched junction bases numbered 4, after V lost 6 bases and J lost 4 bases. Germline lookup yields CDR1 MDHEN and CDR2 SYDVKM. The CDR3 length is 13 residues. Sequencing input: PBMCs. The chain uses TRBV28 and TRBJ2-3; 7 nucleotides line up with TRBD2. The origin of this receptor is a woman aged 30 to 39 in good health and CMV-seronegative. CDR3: CASSRGDSDTQYF. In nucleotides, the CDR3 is TGTGCCAGCAGCCGGGGGGATTCAGATACGCAGTATTTT.